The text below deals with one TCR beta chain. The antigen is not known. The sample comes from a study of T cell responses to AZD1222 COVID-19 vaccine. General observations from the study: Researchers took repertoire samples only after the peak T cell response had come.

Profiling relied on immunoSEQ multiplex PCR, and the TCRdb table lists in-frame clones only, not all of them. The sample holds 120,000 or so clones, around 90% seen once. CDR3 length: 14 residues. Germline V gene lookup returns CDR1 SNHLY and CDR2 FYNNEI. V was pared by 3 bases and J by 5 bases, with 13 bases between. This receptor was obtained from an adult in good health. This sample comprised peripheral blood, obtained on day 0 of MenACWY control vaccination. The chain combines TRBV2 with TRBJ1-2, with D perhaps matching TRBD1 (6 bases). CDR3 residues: CASSDRGKSYGYTF. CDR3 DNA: TGTGCCAGCAGTGACAGGGGAAAATCGTATGGCTACACCTTC.